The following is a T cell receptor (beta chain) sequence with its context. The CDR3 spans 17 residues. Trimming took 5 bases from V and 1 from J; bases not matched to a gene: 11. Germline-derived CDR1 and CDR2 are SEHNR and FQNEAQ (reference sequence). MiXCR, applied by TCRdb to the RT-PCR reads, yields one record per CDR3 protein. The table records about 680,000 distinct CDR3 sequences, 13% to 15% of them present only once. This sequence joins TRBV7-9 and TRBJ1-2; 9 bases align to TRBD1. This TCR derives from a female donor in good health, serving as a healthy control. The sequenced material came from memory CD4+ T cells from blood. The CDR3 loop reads CASSIPGTGRSNYGYTF. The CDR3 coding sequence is TGTGCCAGCAGCATTCCCGGGACAGGGCGGAGTAACTATGGCTACACCTTC.